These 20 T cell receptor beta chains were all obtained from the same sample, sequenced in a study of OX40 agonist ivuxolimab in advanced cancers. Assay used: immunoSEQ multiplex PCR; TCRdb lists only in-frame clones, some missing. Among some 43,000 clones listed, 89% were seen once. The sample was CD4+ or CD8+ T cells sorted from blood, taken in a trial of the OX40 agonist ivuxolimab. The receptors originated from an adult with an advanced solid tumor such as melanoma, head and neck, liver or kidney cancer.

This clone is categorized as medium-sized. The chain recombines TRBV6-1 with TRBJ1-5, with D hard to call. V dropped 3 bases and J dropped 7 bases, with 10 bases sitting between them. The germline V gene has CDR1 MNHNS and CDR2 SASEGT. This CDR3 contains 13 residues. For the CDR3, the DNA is TGTGCCAGCAGTGAGACTCTGCAGCAGCCCCAGCATTTT. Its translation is CASSETLQQPQHF.

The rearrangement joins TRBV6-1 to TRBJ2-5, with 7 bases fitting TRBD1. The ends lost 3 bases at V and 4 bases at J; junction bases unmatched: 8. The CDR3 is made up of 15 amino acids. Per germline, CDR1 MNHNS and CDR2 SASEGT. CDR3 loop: CASSEDFQGVETQYF. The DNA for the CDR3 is TGTGCCAGCAGTGAGGACTTCCAGGGGGTAGAGACCCAGTACTTC.

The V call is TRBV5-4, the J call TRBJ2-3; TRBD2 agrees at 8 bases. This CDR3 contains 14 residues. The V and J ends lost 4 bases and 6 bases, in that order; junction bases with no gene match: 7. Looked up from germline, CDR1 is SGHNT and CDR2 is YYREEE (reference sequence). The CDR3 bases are TGTGCCAGCAGCCGGGGGGGGTTCGGTGATACGCAGTATTTT. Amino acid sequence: CASSRGGFGDTQYF.

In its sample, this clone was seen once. For the CDR3, the DNA is TGTGCCAGCAGTTCCTGGCAGGGGACGACCGGGGAGCTGTTTTTT. Translation gives CASSSWQGTTGELFF. The V call is TRBV6-5, the J call TRBJ2-2; tentative D call: TRBD1 (6 bases). The length of the CDR3 is 15 residues. V was pared by 4 bases and J by 5 bases, with 14 bases between. CDR1 is MNHEY, CDR2 SVGAGI, per germline.

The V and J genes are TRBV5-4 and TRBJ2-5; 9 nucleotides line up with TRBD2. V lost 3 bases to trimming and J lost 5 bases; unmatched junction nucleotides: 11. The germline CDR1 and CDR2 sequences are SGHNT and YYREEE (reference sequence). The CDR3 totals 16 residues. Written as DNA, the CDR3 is TGTGCCAGCAGCTCTAAGAGCGGGGGGCCAGGGGAGACCCAGTACTTC. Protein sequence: CASSSKSGGPGETQYF.

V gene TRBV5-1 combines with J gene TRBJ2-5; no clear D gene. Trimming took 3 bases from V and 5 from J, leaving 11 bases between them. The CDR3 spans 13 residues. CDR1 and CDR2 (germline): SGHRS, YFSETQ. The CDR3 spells CASSYSPEETQYF. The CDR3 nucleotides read TGCGCCAGCAGCTACAGCCCGGAGGAGACCCAGTACTTC.

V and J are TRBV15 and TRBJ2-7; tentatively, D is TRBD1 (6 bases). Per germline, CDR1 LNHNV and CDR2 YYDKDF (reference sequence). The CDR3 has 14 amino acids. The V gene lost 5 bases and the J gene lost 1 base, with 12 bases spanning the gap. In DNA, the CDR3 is TGTGCCACCAGCCTGGGACAAGGGTCCTACGAGCAGTACTTC. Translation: CATSLGQGSYEQYF.

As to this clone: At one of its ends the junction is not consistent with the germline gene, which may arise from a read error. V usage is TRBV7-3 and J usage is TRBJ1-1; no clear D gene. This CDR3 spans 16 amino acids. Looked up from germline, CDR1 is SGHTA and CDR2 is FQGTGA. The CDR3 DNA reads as TGTGCCAGCAGTTTAATTGGCGGACCGAGGGACACTGAAGCTTTCTTT. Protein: CASSLIGGPRDTEAFF.

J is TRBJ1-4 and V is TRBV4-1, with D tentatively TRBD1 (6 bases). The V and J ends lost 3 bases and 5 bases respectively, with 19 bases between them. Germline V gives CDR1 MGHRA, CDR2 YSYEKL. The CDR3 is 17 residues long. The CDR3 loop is CASSQGLTGLENEKLFF. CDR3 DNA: TGCGCCAGCAGCCAGGGACTTACAGGGCTGGAGAATGAAAAACTGTTTTTT.

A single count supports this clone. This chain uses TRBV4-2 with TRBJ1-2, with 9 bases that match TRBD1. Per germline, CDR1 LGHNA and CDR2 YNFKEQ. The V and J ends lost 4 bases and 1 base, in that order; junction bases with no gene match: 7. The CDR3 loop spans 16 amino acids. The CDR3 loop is CASSPRQGEHNYGYTF. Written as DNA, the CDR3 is TGTGCCAGCAGCCCACGACAGGGGGAGCATAACTATGGCTACACCTTC.

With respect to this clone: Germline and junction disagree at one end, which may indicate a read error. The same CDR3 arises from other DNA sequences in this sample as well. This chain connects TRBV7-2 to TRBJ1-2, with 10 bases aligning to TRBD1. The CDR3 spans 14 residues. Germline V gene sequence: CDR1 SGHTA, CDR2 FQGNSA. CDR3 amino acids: CASNPTGGGNGYTF. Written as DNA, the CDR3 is TGTGCCAGCAACCCGACAGGGGGCGGTAATGGCTACACCTTT.

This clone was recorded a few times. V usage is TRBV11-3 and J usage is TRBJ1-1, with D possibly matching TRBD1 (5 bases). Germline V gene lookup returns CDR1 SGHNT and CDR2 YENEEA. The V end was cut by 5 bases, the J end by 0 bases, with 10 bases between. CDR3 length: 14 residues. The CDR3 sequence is CASSQGRLNTEAFF. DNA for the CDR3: TGTGCCAGCAGCCAGGGACGGCTGAACACTGAAGCTTTCTTT.

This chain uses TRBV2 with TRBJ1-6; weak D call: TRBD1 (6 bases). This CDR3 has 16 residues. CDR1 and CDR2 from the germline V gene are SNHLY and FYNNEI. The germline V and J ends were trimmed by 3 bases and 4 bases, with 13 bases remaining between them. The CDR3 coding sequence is TGTGCCAGCAGTGATCCTGGGGGCAGATATAATTCACCCCTCCACTTT. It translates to CASSDPGGRYNSPLHF.

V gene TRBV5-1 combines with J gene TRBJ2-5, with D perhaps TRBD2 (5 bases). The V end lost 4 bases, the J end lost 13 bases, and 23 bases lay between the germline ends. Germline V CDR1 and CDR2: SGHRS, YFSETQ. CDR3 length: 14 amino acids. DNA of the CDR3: TGCGCCAGCAGCCGTCTCGCATCAGCGGAAGGTTTGTACTTC. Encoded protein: CASSRLASAEGLYF. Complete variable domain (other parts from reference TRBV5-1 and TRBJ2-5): KAGVTQTPRYLIKTRGQQVTLSCSPISGHRSVSWYQQTPGQGLQFLFEYFSETQRNKGNFPGRFSGRQFSNSRSEMNVSTLELGDSALYLCASSRLASAEGLYFGPGTRLLVL.

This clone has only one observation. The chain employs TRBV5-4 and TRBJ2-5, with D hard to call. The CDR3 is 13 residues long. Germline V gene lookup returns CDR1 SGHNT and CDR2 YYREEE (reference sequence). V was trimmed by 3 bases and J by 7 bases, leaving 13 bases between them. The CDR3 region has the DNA TGTGCCAGCAGCTCGACCCCGCTCTGGACCCAGTACTTC. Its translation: CASSSTPLWTQYF.

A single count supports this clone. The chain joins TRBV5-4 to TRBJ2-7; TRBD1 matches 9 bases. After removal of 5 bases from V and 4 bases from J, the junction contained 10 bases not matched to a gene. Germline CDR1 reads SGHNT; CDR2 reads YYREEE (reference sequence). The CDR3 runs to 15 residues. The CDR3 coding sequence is TGTGCCAGCAGACAGGGGGCGGATCCGAGGTACGAGCAGTACTTC. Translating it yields CASRQGADPRYEQYF.

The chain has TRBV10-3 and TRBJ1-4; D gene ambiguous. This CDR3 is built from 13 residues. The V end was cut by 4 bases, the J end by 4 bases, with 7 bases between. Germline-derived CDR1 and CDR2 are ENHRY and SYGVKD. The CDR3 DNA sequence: TGTGCCATCAGTGTTAATCTTAATGAAAAACTGTTTTTT. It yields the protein CAISVNLNEKLFF.

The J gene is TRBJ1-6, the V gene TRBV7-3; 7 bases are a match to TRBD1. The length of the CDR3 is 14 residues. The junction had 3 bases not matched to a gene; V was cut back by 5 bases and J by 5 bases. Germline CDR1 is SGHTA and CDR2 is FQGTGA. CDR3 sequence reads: CASSRGQDNSPLHF. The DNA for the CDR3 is TGTGCCAGCAGCCGTGGACAGGATAATTCACCCCTCCACTTT.

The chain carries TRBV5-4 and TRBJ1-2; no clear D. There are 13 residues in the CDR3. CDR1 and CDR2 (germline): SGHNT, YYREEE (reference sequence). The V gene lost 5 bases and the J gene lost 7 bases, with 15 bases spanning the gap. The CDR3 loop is CASSDGPRGGYTF. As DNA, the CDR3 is TGTGCCAGCAGTGATGGGCCCCGCGGTGGCTACACCTTC.

CDR3 in amino acids: CAWSKWEEGDTQYF. DNA of the CDR3: TGTGCCTGGAGTAAGTGGGAGGAGGGGGATACGCAGTATTTT. The genes are TRBV30 and TRBJ2-3; D possibly corresponds to TRBD2 (6 bases). Deletions cut 2 bases from V and 6 bases from J, with 15 bases between. CDR3 length: 14 residues. The germline gives CDR1 GTSNPN, CDR2 SVGIG (reference sequence).